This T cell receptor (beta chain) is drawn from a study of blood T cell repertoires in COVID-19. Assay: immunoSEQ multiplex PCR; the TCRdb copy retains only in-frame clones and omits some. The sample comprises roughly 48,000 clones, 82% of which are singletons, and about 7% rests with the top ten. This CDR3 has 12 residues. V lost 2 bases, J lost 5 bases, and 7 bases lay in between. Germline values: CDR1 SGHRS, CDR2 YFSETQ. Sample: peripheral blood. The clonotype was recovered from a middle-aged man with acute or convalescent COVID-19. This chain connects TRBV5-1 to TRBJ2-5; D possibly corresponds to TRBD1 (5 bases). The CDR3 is CASSFRGETQYF. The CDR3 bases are TGCGCCAGCAGCTTTAGGGGTGAGACCCAGTACTTC.